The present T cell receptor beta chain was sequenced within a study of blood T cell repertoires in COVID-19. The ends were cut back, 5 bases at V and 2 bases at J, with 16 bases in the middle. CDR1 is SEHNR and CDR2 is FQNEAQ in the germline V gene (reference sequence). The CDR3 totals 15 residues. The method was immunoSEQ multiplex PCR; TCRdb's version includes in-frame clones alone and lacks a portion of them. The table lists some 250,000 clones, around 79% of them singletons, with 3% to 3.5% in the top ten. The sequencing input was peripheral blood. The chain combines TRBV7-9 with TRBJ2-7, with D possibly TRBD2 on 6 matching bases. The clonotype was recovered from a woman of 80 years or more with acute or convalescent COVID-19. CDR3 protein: CASSPQGLNTYEQYF. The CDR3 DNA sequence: TGTGCCAGCAGCCCCCAGGGACTCAATACCTACGAGCAGTACTTC.